Sequencing of this T cell receptor (beta chain) was carried out in a study of T cell changes during pregnancy in multiple sclerosis (dated by TCRdb to the late 2010s). About the full investigation: The study examined how the T cell repertoire changed over the course of pregnancy in women with multiple sclerosis.

Here V drops 3 bases and J drops 2 bases, and the junction holds 8 bases not matched to any gene. Looking up the germline V gene yields CDR1 SGHDT and CDR2 YYEEEE. CDR3 length: 18 amino acids, cysteine to phenylalanine. The retained sequence is limited to the CDR3, 54 bases, with the frame set at the first base. Points on this clone: Its antigen has not been determined. No much larger clone exists at a distance of one base, and base qualities are not known.

Libraries were built with the immunoSEQ multiplex PCR assay. TCRdb re-hosts the immuneACCESS table, in-frame sequences only. Its copies lack some clones; in the studies checked, an unresolved V gene accounts for under half of them, and the cause for the rest is not known. The sample table contains tens of thousands of clones; only one count was recorded for 85% to 95% of them. Together, the top ten hold 3% to 3.5% of the sample. The receptor's source is a female donor in good health, enrolled as a control in a pregnancy study. This sequence uses TRBV5-6 and TRBJ2-6, with 10 bases aligning to TRBD1. Sequenced here: CD8+ T cells from peripheral blood mononuclear cells, sampled in the third trimester of pregnancy. The DNA sequence is given as TGTGCCAGCAGCTCATACCGGGACAGGGGAACTGGGGCCAACGTCCTGACTTTC. This gives the protein CASSSYRDRGTGANVLTF.